Sequencing of this T cell receptor beta chain was carried out in a study of shared clonotypes between healthy human individuals. In the study overall: Contributing individuals were a couple of females and a few males aged 18 to 49. Findings of the study overall: Some clonotypes were shared by all four sorted-subset donors, while others were not shared. The non-shared ones had lower generation probabilities than the shared ones.

Deletions cut 0 bases from V and 4 bases from J, with 15 bases between. From germline, CDR1 is MNHNY and CDR2 SVGAGI (reference sequence). This CDR3 is 16 amino acids long. A word on this clone: Its matching antigen is unknown.

CD45RA-negative memory and CD45RA+ naive subsets were split from the CD4+ cells. Original handling: Junction-only sequences produced by ImmunoSEQ had no quality scores, so filtering differed. Sequencing used immunoSEQ multiplex PCR; TCRdb keeps in-frame clones, though not all of them. That table furnishes V, J and clone size, whereas the DNA furnished D and trimming. The table lists about 510,000 clones, less than 96% of them singletons. Input material: naive CD4+ T cells sorted from blood. Subset denoted: CD45RA+ positively selected. This sequence was found in a woman younger than 45 in good health. The rearrangement links TRBV6-6 to TRBJ2-5; D unclear. The CDR3 sequence is CASSYSRPAWVETQYF. The CDR3 DNA sequence: TGTGCCAGCAGTTACTCGAGACCGGCGTGGGTAGAGACCCAGTACTTC.